These 27 T cell receptor beta chains came from one sample sequenced in a study of cytomegalovirus exposure and HLA in healthy donors. PCR involved 60 Vbeta and 13 Jbeta primers. Libraries were prepared by immunoSEQ multiplex PCR; TCRdb keeps only in-frame clonotypes and omits some of them. Among about 140,000 clones listed, 65% to 80% were seen once. The specimen sequenced was PBMCs. The receptors were gathered from a woman between 25 and 40 years old in good health and CMV-seronegative.

This clone was observed once. V is TRBV6-5 and J is TRBJ1-1; D uncertain. This CDR3 region has 13 residues. Germline lookup yields CDR1 MNHEY and CDR2 SVGAGI. Trimming took off 0 bases at V and 4 bases at J, with 6 bases between the two ends. In nucleotides, the CDR3 is TGTGCCAGCAGTTACTCGAGAGGCACTGAAGCTTTCTTT. This translates into CASSYSRGTEAFF.

The chain links TRBV2 to TRBJ2-7; TRBD2 matches 9 bases. The CDR3 contains 14 residues. Germline trimming cut 4 bases from V and 7 bases from J; bases unmatched to any gene: 8. The germline V gene encodes CDR1 SNHLY and CDR2 FYNNEI. The CDR3 loop reads CASSGSSGDSEQYF. CDR3 DNA sequence: TGTGCCAGCAGTGGGTCTAGCGGGGACTCGGAGCAGTACTTC.

The V and J genes are TRBV5-6 and TRBJ1-2; possibly TRBD1 for D (6 bases). CDR3 size: 13 residues. Per the germline V gene, CDR1 is SGHDT and CDR2 is YYEEEE. The V gene lost 0 bases and the J gene lost 6 bases, with 9 bases spanning the gap. The CDR3 DNA sequence: TGTGCCAGCAGCTTGGAGGGGGGGCATGGCTACACCTTC. The encoded protein is CASSLEGGHGYTF.

This sequence joins TRBV9 and TRBJ2-1; 12 bases are a match to TRBD2. Trimming at V came to 4 bases and at J to 7 bases, leaving 3 bases not matched to a gene. In germline, CDR1 is SGDLS, CDR2 YYNGEE. CDR3 length: 14 amino acids. CDR3 sequence (DNA): TGTGCCAGCAGCAGGACTAGCGGGACTAATGAGCAGTTCTTC. The encoded protein is CASSRTSGTNEQFF. The entire variable domain, with the rest obtained from reference TRBV9 and TRBJ2-1, is as follows: DSGVTQTPKHLITATGQRVTLRCSPRSGDLSVYWYQQSLDQGLQFLIQYYNGEERAKGNILERFSAQQFPDLHSELNLSSLELGDSALYFCASSRTSGTNEQFFGPGTRLTVL.

This clone has a handful of counts. The V call is TRBV27, the J call TRBJ2-7, with 8 bases fitting TRBD2. Germline lookup yields CDR1 MNHEY and CDR2 SMNVEV (reference sequence). The CDR3 extends over 13 amino acids. Trimming at V came to 3 bases and at J to 6 bases, leaving 4 bases not matched to a gene. The CDR3: CASSFGRAFEQYF. The CDR3 DNA reads as TGTGCCAGCAGTTTCGGGAGGGCCTTCGAGCAGTACTTC.

This chain links TRBV19 with TRBJ1-4; possible D gene TRBD1, 6 bases. Trimming cost V 7 bases and J 0 bases, with 12 bases left between them. Germline V gives CDR1 LNHDA, CDR2 SQIVND (reference sequence). The CDR3 spans 15 residues. The CDR3 sequence is CASNPGTTTNEKLFF. The CDR3, as DNA: TGTGCCAGTAACCCTGGGACAACAACTAATGAAAAACTGTTTTTT.

The chain's CDR3 is CASSDGQAQISPLHF. The CDR3 nucleotides read TGTGCCAGCAGTGATGGACAGGCGCAAATTTCACCCCTCCACTTT. The V gene is TRBV2, the J gene TRBJ1-6; 7 bases agree with TRBD1. The junction had 8 bases not matched to a gene; V was cut back by 3 bases and J by 9 bases. Germline V gene sequence: CDR1 SNHLY, CDR2 FYNNEI. The CDR3 contains 15 residues.

This clone turned up a few times. The chain joins TRBV4-2 to TRBJ1-4, with 9 bases that match TRBD1. Per the germline V gene, CDR1 is LGHNA and CDR2 is YNFKEQ. The CDR3 is made up of 18 amino acids. The V gene end was trimmed by 3 bases and the J gene end by 7 bases; junction bases not matched to a gene: 15. The CDR3 is CASSQEGQGLPSGEKLFF. The CDR3 nucleotides read TGTGCCAGCAGCCAGGAGGGACAGGGCCTCCCCTCGGGTGAAAAACTGTTTTTT.

Concerning this clone: Other DNA variants within this sample encode the same CDR3. The chain joins TRBV29-1 to TRBJ2-3, with a weak D call TRBD2 (6 bases). The CDR3 is 14 amino acids. Between the trimmed V and J ends, which lost 2 bases and 0 bases, there was a span of 9 bases. CDR1 is SQVTM, CDR2 ANQGSEA, per germline. In DNA form, the CDR3 reads TGCAGCGTTGAACGAGGGACTAGCACAGATACGCAGTATTTT. The encoded protein is CSVERGTSTDTQYF.

By sample share, this clone is medium-sized. In DNA form, the CDR3 reads TGTGCCAGCTCACCACGAGGAGTGTCCGGACTAGTAGGTGGGGCCAACGTCCTGACTTTC. It is translated as CASSPRGVSGLVGGANVLTF. The chain uses TRBV18 and TRBJ2-6; TRBD2 agrees at 7 bases. Germline V gene sequence: CDR1 KGHSH, CDR2 LQKENI. The V and J ends lost 1 base and 3 bases, in that order; junction bases with no gene match: 15. The CDR3 is made up of 20 amino acids.

The chain links TRBV28 to TRBJ1-1; D might be TRBD1 (5 bases). This CDR3 comprises 13 residues. V lost 6 bases, J lost 11 bases, and 19 bases lay in between. Germline CDR1 MDHEN, CDR2 SYDVKM. CDR3 in amino acids: CASSISTGGMAFF. DNA for the CDR3: TGTGCCAGCAGCATCTCGACGGGGGGGATGGCTTTCTTT.

The chain recombines TRBV28 with TRBJ2-3, with unresolved D. V was clipped by 4 bases and J by 0 bases, with 5 bases between them. From germline, CDR1 is MDHEN and CDR2 SYDVKM. The CDR3 has 13 residues. The CDR3 nucleotides are TGTGCCAGCAGTTCTCCTAGCACAGATACGCAGTATTTT. Its protein product is CASSSPSTDTQYF.

This clone occurred once. The rearrangement links TRBV13 to TRBJ2-1, with 8 bases fitting TRBD2. The CDR3 is made up of 14 amino acids. The J segment lost 4 bases and the V segment lost 5 bases, leaving 4 bases of the junction unmatched. Germline-derived CDR1 and CDR2 are PRHDT and FYEKMQ (reference sequence). This CDR3 is CASSKRGGYNEQFF. As DNA, the CDR3 is TGTGCCAGCAGCAAACGGGGGGGATACAATGAGCAGTTCTTC. Complete variable domain (other parts from reference TRBV13 and TRBJ2-1): AAGVIQSPRHLIKEKRETATLKCYPIPRHDTVYWYQQGPGQDPQFLISFYEKMQSDKGSIPDRFSAQQFSDYHSELNMSSLELGDSALYFCASSKRGGYNEQFFGPGTRLTVL.

The chain uses TRBV18 and TRBJ2-3; TRBD2 is a possible D gene (7 bases). The CDR3 spans 16 residues. Germline-derived CDR1 and CDR2 are KGHSH and LQKENI. Trimming took off 4 bases at V and 0 bases at J, with 14 bases between the two ends. The CDR3 DNA is TGTGCCAGCTCACGACGACGGGGGGCTAGCACAGATACGCAGTATTTT. Residues: CASSRRRGASTDTQYF.

This rearrangement joins TRBV7-9 to TRBJ2-1; TRBD2 is a possible D gene (6 bases). Per the germline V gene, CDR1 is SEHNR and CDR2 is FQNEAQ (reference sequence). Trimming took off 1 base at V and 5 bases at J, with 12 bases between the two ends. There are 15 residues in the CDR3. This CDR3 reads CASSLGGTSDNEQFF. DNA of the CDR3: TGTGCCAGCAGCTTAGGCGGGACCTCTGACAATGAGCAGTTCTTC.

This clone was counted a few times. This chain links TRBV2 with TRBJ1-2; no firm D call. V lost 7 bases and J lost 2, with 11 bases in between. There are 13 residues in the CDR3. The germline gives CDR1 SNHLY, CDR2 FYNNEI. Here the CDR3 reads CASKVTGNYGYTF. As DNA, the CDR3 is TGTGCCAGCAAGGTAACCGGGAACTATGGCTACACCTTC. The entire variable domain, with the rest obtained from reference TRBV2 and TRBJ1-2, is as follows: EPEVTQTPSHQVTQMGQEVILRCVPISNHLYFYWYRQILGQKVEFLVSFYNNEISEKSEIFDDQFSVERPDGSNFTLKIRSTKLEDSAMYFCASKVTGNYGYTFGSGTRLTVV.

The V call is TRBV10-3, the J call TRBJ2-7; D remains ambiguous. CDR1 ENHRY and CDR2 SYGVKD come from the germline V gene. Trimming removed 2 bases from V and 3 bases from J, with 17 bases in between. The CDR3 contains 16 residues. CDR3 protein: CAISEEVYSTYYEQYF. Here the CDR3 DNA reads TGTGCCATCAGTGAGGAAGTGTACAGTACCTACTACGAGCAGTACTTC.

This chain uses TRBV2 with TRBJ1-5; D might be TRBD1 (6 bases). The CDR3 is made up of 15 amino acids. CDR1 is SNHLY, CDR2 FYNNEI, per germline. Trimming shortened V by 6 bases and J by 6 bases, and 18 bases separated the two germline ends. The DNA of the CDR3 is TGTGCCAGCAGAGCGACAGGCTGGATGGGTCAGCCCCAGCATTTT. Translating gives CASRATGWMGQPQHF.

This clone has only a few counts. The chain uses TRBV6-5 and TRBJ1-4; D call uncertain. CDR3 length equals 12 residues. The V end lost 7 bases, the J end lost 10 bases, and 13 bases lay between the germline ends. The germline CDR1 and CDR2 sequences are MNHEY and SVGAGI. This CDR3 is CASTSPSGKLFF. The CDR3 DNA follows: TGTGCCAGCACTTCCCCGAGCGGAAAACTGTTTTTT.

This clone was detected only a few times. The chain is built from TRBV7-6 and TRBJ1-6; D unclear. The V gene's germline CDR1 is SGHVS and CDR2 FNYEAQ. The V and J ends lost 1 base and 0 bases respectively, with 7 bases between them. This CDR3 contains 16 residues. The CDR3 is CASSLGRSSYNSPLHF. DNA for the CDR3: TGTGCCAGCAGCTTAGGCAGAAGCTCCTATAATTCACCCCTCCACTTT.

This clone was counted between two and nine times. This sequence joins TRBV7-9 and TRBJ1-4, with D uncertain. CDR3 length: 14 amino acids. CDR1 and CDR2 (germline): SEHNR, FQNEAQ (reference sequence). V was trimmed by 5 bases and J by 6 bases, leaving 13 bases between them. The CDR3, as DNA: TGTGCCAGCAGCCTGTTGAGGGAAGATGAAAAACTGTTTTTT. Encoded protein: CASSLLREDEKLFF.

The CDR3 reads CASSPSGGSYNEQFF. The DNA of the CDR3 is TGTGCCAGCAGCCCCTCGGGAGGCTCCTACAATGAGCAGTTCTTC. The V and J genes are TRBV7-3 and TRBJ2-1; 7 positions agree with TRBD2. CDR1 and CDR2 from the germline V gene are SGHTA and FQGTGA. The V and J ends lost 5 bases and 0 bases, in that order; junction bases with no gene match: 4. The CDR3 has 15 residues.

The chain is built from TRBV29-1 and TRBJ1-3; 9 bases align to TRBD1. The V segment lost 7 bases and the J segment 0 bases; nucleotides outside the gene matches: 4. The CDR3 sequence is 14 residues long. Germline V gives CDR1 SQVTM, CDR2 ANQGSEA. CDR3 residues: CSAGTGPSGNTIYF. CDR3 coding DNA: TGCAGCGCCGGGACAGGGCCCTCTGGAAACACCATATATTTT.

The genes are TRBV27 and TRBJ1-1; TRBD1 might be the D (5 bases). The germline gives CDR1 MNHEY, CDR2 SMNVEV (reference sequence). This CDR3 is built from 16 residues. V gave up 5 bases and J gave up 0 bases, with 16 bases separating them. CDR3 nucleotides: TGTGCCAGCAGTCCCGACAGCTACTACATGAACACTGAAGCTTTCTTT. Protein sequence: CASSPDSYYMNTEAFF.

The chain couples TRBV5-4 to TRBJ2-3; tentatively, D is TRBD1 (5 bases). This CDR3 contains 14 residues. Trimming took 0 bases from V and 1 from J, leaving 6 bases between them. Germline V gene lookup returns CDR1 SGHNT and CDR2 YYREEE (reference sequence). For the CDR3, the DNA is TGTGCCAGCAGCTTGGAACAGGGCACAGATACGCAGTATTTT. Encoded protein: CASSLEQGTDTQYF.

The chain links TRBV28 to TRBJ2-7, with 8 positions matching TRBD2. J was trimmed by 2 bases and V by 6 bases; bases with no gene match: 9. This CDR3 spans 15 amino acids. CDR1 and CDR2 (germline): MDHEN, SYDVKM. The CDR3 loop is CASSPIELAAYEQYF. As DNA, the CDR3 is TGTGCCAGCAGCCCGATAGAACTAGCGGCCTACGAGCAGTACTTC.

The genes are TRBV5-1 and TRBJ1-1, with D perhaps matching TRBD1 (6 bases). The V and J ends lost 0 bases and 8 bases respectively, with 14 bases between them. Per the germline V gene, CDR1 is SGHRS and CDR2 is YFSETQ. This CDR3 contains 14 residues. The CDR3 sequence is CASSLDRDEGEAFF. In DNA, the CDR3 is TGCGCCAGCAGCTTGGACAGGGACGAGGGCGAAGCTTTCTTT.